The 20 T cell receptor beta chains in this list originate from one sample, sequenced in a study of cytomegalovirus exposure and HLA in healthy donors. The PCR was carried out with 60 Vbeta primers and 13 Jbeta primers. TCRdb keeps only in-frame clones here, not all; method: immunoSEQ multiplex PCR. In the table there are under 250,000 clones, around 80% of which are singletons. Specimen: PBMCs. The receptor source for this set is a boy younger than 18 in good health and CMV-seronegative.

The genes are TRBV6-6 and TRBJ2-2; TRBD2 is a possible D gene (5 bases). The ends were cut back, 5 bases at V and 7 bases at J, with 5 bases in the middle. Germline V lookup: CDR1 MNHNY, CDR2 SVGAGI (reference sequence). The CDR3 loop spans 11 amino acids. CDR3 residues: CASSGSGELFF. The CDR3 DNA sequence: TGTGCCAGCAGTGGGAGCGGGGAGCTGTTTTTT.

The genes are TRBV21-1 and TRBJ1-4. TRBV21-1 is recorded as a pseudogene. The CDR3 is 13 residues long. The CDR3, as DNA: TGTGCCAGCAGCAAAGGGAGGACCCAAAAACTGTTTTTT. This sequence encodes CASSKGRTQKLFF.

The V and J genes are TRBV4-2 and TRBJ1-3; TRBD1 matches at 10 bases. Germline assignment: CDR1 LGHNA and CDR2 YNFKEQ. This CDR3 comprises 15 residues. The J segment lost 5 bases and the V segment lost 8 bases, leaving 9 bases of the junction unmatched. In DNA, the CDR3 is TGTGCCAGCTGCCGGGACAGGGGAACGAGAAACACCATATATTTT. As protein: CASCRDRGTRNTIYF.

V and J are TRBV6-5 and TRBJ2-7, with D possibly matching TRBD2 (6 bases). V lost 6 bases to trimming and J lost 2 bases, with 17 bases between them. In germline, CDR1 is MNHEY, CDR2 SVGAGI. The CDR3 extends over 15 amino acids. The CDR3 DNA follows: TGTGCCAGCAGACCACCGGGACTCATGACCTACGAGCAGTACTTC. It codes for CASRPPGLMTYEQYF.

The CDR3 DNA sequence: TGTGCCAGCAGCCGAGCTGGGGGACTAGCGGGAGCAGAGACCCAGTACTTC. The encoded protein is CASSRAGGLAGAETQYF. V and J are TRBV7-8 and TRBJ2-5, with 14 bases aligning to TRBD2. The CDR3 sequence is 17 residues long. CDR1 SGHVS and CDR2 FQNEAQ come from the germline V gene. V dropped 5 bases and J dropped 4; count of bases not matched to a gene: 9.

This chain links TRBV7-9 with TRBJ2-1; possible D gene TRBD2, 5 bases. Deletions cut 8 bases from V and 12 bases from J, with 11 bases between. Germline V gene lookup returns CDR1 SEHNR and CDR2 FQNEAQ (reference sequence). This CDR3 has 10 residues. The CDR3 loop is CASRGCWQFF. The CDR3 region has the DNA TGTGCCAGCCGCGGGTGTTGGCAGTTCTTC.

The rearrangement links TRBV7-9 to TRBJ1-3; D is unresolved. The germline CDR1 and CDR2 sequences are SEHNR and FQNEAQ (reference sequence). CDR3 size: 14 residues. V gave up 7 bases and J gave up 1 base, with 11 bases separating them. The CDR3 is CASTDGVSGNTIYF. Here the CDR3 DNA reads TGTGCCAGCACCGACGGGGTGTCTGGAAACACCATATATTTT.

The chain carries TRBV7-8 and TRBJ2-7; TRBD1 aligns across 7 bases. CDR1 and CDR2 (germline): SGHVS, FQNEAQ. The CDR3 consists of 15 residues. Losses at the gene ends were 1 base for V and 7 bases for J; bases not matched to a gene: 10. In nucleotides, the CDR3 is TGTGCCAGCAGCTTAGTTTGGGGGACAGCTTTGGAGCAGTACTTC. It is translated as CASSLVWGTALEQYF.

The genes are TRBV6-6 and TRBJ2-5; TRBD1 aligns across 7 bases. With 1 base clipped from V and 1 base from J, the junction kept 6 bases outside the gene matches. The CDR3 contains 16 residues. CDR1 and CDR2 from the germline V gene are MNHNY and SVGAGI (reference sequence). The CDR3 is CASSYFNRGLQETQYF. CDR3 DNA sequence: TGTGCCAGCAGTTACTTTAACAGGGGCCTCCAAGAGACCCAGTACTTC.

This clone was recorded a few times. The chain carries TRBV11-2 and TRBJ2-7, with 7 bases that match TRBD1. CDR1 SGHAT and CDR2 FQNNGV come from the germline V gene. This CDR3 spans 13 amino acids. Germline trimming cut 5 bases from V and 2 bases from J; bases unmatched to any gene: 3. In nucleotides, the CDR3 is TGTGCCAGCAGCCGGGACAGTCCCTACGAGCAGTACTTC. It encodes CASSRDSPYEQYF.

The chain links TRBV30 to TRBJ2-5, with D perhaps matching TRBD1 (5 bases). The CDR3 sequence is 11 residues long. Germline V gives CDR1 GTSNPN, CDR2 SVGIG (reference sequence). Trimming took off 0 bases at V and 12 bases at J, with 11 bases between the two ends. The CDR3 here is CAWSVGWGKYF. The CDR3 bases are TGTGCCTGGAGTGTAGGGTGGGGCAAGTACTTC.

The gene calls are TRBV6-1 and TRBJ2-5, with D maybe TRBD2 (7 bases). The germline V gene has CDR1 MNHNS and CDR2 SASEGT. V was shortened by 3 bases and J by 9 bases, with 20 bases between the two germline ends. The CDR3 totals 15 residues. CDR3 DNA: TGTGCCAGCAGTGAGGGAGGGGGTGGGGGTTGGGCCCAGTACTTC. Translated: CASSEGGGGGWAQYF.

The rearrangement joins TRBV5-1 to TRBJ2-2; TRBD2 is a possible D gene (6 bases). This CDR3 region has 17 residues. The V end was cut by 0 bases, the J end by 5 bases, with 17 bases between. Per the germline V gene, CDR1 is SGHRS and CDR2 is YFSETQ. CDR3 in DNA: TGCGCCAGCAGCTTGGCCCTTAGCGGAGAGGGGACCGGGGAGCTGTTTTTT. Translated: CASSLALSGEGTGELFF. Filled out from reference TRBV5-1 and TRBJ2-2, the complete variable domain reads KAGVTQTPRYLIKTRGQQVTLSCSPISGHRSVSWYQQTPGQGLQFLFEYFSETQRNKGNFPGRFSGRQFSNSRSEMNVSTLELGDSALYLCASSLALSGEGTGELFFGEGSRLTVL.

The chain's CDR3 is CASCGWFADTQYF. The DNA of the CDR3 is TGTGCCAGCTGCGGGTGGTTTGCAGATACGCAGTATTTT. This chain links TRBV6-6 with TRBJ2-3; a weak D match, TRBD2 (5 bases). The CDR3 totals 13 residues. Trimming removed 8 bases from V and 4 bases from J, with 13 bases in between. Germline assignment: CDR1 MNHNY and CDR2 SVGAGI (reference sequence).

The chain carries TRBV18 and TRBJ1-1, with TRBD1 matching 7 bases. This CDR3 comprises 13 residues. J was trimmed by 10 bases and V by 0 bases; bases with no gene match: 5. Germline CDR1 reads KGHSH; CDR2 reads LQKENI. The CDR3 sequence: CASSPPRQGGAFF. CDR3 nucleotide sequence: TGTGCCAGCTCACCACCCCGACAGGGAGGAGCTTTCTTT. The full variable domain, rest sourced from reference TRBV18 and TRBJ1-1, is NAGVMQNPRHLVRRRGQEARLRCSPMKGHSHVYWYRQLPEEGLKFMVYLQKENIIDESGMPKERFSAEFPKEGPSILRIQQVVRGDSAAYFCASSPPRQGGAFFGQGTRLTVV.

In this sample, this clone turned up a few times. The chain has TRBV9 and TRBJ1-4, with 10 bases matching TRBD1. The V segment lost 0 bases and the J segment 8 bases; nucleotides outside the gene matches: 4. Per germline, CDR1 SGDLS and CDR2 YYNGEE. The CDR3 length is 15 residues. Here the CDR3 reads CASSVAGTGEEKLFF. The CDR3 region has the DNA TGTGCCAGCAGCGTAGCCGGGACAGGGGAGGAAAAACTGTTTTTT.

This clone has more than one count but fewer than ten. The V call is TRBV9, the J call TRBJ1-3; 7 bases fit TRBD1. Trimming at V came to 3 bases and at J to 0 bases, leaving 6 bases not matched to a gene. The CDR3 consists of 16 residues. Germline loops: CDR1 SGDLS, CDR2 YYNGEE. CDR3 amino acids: CASSGGTADSGNTIYF. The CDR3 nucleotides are TGTGCCAGCAGCGGCGGGACAGCAGACTCTGGAAACACCATATATTTT.

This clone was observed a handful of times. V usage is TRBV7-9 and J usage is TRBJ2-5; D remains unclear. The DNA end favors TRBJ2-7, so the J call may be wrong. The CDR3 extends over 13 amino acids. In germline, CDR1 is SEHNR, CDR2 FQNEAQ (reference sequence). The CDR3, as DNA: TGTGCCAGCAGCTTTGAGGCCTCCTACGAGCAGTACTTC. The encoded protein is CASSFEASYEQYF.

The CDR3 DNA sequence: TGTGCCAGCAGCCCGGACAGGGGGCAGGCGAACACTGAAGCTTTCTTT. Amino acid sequence: CASSPDRGQANTEAFF. The genes are TRBV4-2 and TRBJ1-1, with 11 bases identical to TRBD1. Trimming removed 4 bases from V and 1 base from J; junction bases left unmatched: 5. From germline, CDR1 is LGHNA and CDR2 YNFKEQ. The CDR3 totals 16 residues.

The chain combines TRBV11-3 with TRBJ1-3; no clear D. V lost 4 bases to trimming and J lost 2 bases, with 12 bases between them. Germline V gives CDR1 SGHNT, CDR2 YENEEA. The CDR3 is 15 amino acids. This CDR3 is CASSSRSSAGNTIYF. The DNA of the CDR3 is TGTGCCAGCAGCTCCCGATCATCAGCTGGAAACACCATATATTTT.